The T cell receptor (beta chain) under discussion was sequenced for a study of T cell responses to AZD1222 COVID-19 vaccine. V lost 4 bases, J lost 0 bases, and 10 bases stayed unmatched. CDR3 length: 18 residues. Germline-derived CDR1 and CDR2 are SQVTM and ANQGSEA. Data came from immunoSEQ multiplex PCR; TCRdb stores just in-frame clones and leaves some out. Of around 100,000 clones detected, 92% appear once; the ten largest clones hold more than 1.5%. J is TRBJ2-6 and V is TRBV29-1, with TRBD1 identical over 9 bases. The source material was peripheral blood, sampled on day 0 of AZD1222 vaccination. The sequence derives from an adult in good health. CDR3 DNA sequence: TGCAGCGTTGGGGGCCGGGACAGGGCTTTCTCTGGGGCCAACGTCCTGACTTTC. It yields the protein CSVGGRDRAFSGANVLTF.